This TCR beta chain appears in the sequencing data of a study of CD8 T cells in ankylosing spondylitis (dated by TCRdb to the late 2010s). Regarding the study in general: The study profiled T cell receptor beta repertoires in healthy donors and ankylosing spondylitis patients to find disease-linked TCR variants. Samples of peripheral blood were taken, and for ankylosing spondylitis patients, synovial fluid was collected as well. In total, the full study cohort was made up of over a hundred healthy donors and about two dozen ankylosing spondylitis patients. The paper as a whole reports these results and caveats: Significant enrichment of the disease-linked clones was reported in matched synovial fluid samples from ankylosing spondylitis patients. Some motif variants were previously reported in synovial fluid and blood of reactive arthritis patients, suggesting common disease-initiation mechanisms. Blood from ankylosing spondylitis patients appeared to be characterized by a TCR beta motif composed of under ten highly homologous amino acid variants. A CD8+ phenotype was shown by the disease-linked clones, which were found at relatively low frequencies in peripheral blood.

Reads for this sample came from an Illumina HiSeq 2500. Quantitative 5'-RACE with molecular barcodes was the method used to prepare the TCR beta libraries. The authors' analysis ran thus. To identify disease-linked TCR variants, a new computational method was used, one built on a probabilistic model of VDJ rearrangement. TCRdb handled the public reads itself, with Q25 trimming in fastp and clone calling in MiXCR, and kept productive beta chains. Each entry merges the rows of one CDR3 protein and shows their most common DNA and genes. These V and J calls originate from TCRdb's pipeline instead of the authors' own analysis. This sample is represented by fewer than 250,000 distinct CDR3 sequences; 32% of them were singletons. The top ten hold approximately 4.4% of the sample. This clonotype was recorded a few times. There is no known antigen for this receptor. Per-base qualities were not stored, and no clone one base away is much larger.

The CDR3 runs 14 residues from the cysteine to the phenylalanine. Only the CDR3 part of the read is kept: 42 bases, read in frame from the first base. V is pared back by 5 bases and J by 1 base, with 11 bases lying between the germline termini. Reading the germline V gene gives CDR1 MNHNS and CDR2 SASEGT. The specimen was blood, either unsorted or a sorted T cell fraction (not recorded which). The rearrangement joined TRBV6-1 to TRBJ2-5, with the D gene not confidently named. The sequence was obtained from a male donor with ankylosing spondylitis or in good health (not recorded which). Here is the DNA: TGTGCCAGCAGTCCCCTCTTTGGCCAAGAGACCCAGTACTTC. This codes for CASSPLFGQETQYF.